The 18 T cell receptor beta chains in this list originate from one sample, sequenced in a study of a mutant IDH1 vaccine in newly diagnosed glioma. These receptors have no known antigen. The time point is: week 5, during vaccination. What each vaccine dose contained was 300 ug of mutant IDH1 20-mer peptide, accompanied by topical imiquimod. Assay: immunoSEQ multiplex PCR; the TCRdb copy retains only in-frame clones and omits some. The sample contains approximately 80,000 clones, roughly nine tenths of which appear only once. Material: PBMCs, obtained from a glioma patient whose treatment included an IDH1 peptide vaccine. Receptor source: a woman aged 45-65 years with glioma.

This clone was counted between two and nine times. CDR3 DNA: TGCGCCAGCACACGGTCGGGATTGGAGAGACTAGCGGGAGGCCTTAGCACAGATACGCAGTATTTT. Its translation: CASTRSGLERLAGGLSTDTQYF. The gene calls are TRBV5-1 and TRBJ2-3, with 13 bases fitting TRBD2. Germline-derived CDR1 and CDR2 are SGHRS and YFSETQ. V shed 6 bases and J 0 bases; nucleotides not matched to a gene: 22. This CDR3 has 22 residues.

V usage is TRBV28 and J usage is TRBJ2-7; TRBD2 aligns across 12 bases. Germline V gene sequence: CDR1 MDHEN, CDR2 SYDVKM. CDR3 length equals 14 residues. J lost 3 bases, V lost 6 bases, and 3 bases had no gene match. As DNA, the CDR3 is TGTGCCAGCAGCCTGACTAGCGGGAGCTACGAGCAGTACTTC. Its protein product is CASSLTSGSYEQYF.

The chain joins TRBV4-2 to TRBJ2-5, with TRBD2 as a possible D gene (6 bases). The CDR3 is 16 amino acids. Germline values: CDR1 LGHNA, CDR2 YNFKEQ. V lost 0 bases, J lost 2 bases, and 13 bases lay in between. The CDR3 region is CASSQDRGTGQETQYF. In DNA form, the CDR3 reads TGTGCCAGCAGCCAAGACCGGGGGACGGGTCAAGAGACCCAGTACTTC.

This clone was seen only once. This chain connects TRBV6-5 to TRBJ2-1, with D possibly TRBD2 on 5 matching bases. The V end lost 0 bases, the J end lost 9 bases, and 6 bases lay between the germline ends. Germline V gene data show CDR1 as MNHEY and CDR2 as SVGAGI. The CDR3 contains 12 residues. CDR3 residues: CASSYSGGEQFF. CDR3 nucleotide sequence: TGTGCCAGCAGTTACTCTGGAGGTGAGCAGTTCTTC.

V and J are TRBV30 and TRBJ2-5; D is uncertain. Germline CDR1 reads GTSNPN; CDR2 reads SVGIG (reference sequence). Trimming took off 2 bases at V and 6 bases at J, with 7 bases between the two ends. The CDR3 totals 11 residues. CDR3 sequence (DNA): TGTGCCTGGAGTCCCTCTCAGACCCAGTACTTC. Protein: CAWSPSQTQYF. Drawing the rest from reference TRBV30 and TRBJ2-5, the complete variable domain is SQTIHQWPATLVQPVGSPLSLECTVEGTSNPNLYWYRQAAGRGLQLLFYSVGIGQISSEVPQNLSASRPQDRQFILSSKKLLLSDSGFYLCAWSPSQTQYFGPGTRLLVL.

A single count supports this clone. The CDR3 region is CASTGPGGAYAEQYF. DNA of the CDR3: TGTGCCAGCACCGGACCAGGGGGCGCTTACGCCGAGCAGTACTTC. The genes are TRBV28 and TRBJ2-7; 8 nucleotides agree with TRBD1. V lost 7 bases and J lost 6; bases outside the gene matches: 14. CDR1 MDHEN and CDR2 SYDVKM come from the germline V gene. There are 15 residues in the CDR3.

This chain joins TRBV9 and TRBJ2-3, with unresolved D. CDR1 and CDR2 (germline): SGDLS, YYNGEE. The CDR3 length is 16 residues. The ends were cut back, 0 bases at V and 0 bases at J, with 11 bases in the middle. In DNA form, the CDR3 reads TGTGCCAGCAGCGTAGAGCCAGTTGGCAGCACAGATACGCAGTATTTT. It translates to CASSVEPVGSTDTQYF. The whole variable domain, remainder taken from reference TRBV9 and TRBJ2-3, is DSGVTQTPKHLITATGQRVTLRCSPRSGDLSVYWYQQSLDQGLQFLIQYYNGEERAKGNILERFSAQQFPDLHSELNLSSLELGDSALYFCASSVEPVGSTDTQYFGPGTRLTVL.

V usage is TRBV9 and J usage is TRBJ2-5; 10 nucleotides line up with TRBD1. The end of the DNA fits TRBJ2-7 better, so the J call may be wrong. The CDR3 runs to 16 residues. Germline lookup yields CDR1 SGDLS and CDR2 YYNGEE. In nucleotides, the CDR3 is TGTGCCAGCAGCGTAGGGGGACAGGGGAGCTCCTACGAGCAGTACTTC. Translated, it gives CASSVGGQGSSYEQYF.

CDR3 sequence reads: CASTWELFF. CDR3 coding DNA: TGTGCCAGTACTTGGGAGCTGTTTTTT. The chain combines TRBV19 with TRBJ2-2, with unresolved D. Germline V gives CDR1 LNHDA, CDR2 SQIVND (reference sequence). CDR3 size: 9 residues. With 7 bases removed from V and 9 bases from J, the gap between germline ends came to 3 bases.

The V and J genes are TRBV7-3 and TRBJ1-6; D possibly corresponds to TRBD1 (6 bases). The CDR3 consists of 15 residues. With 1 base removed from V and 6 bases from J, the gap between germline ends came to 10 bases. Per germline, CDR1 SGHTA and CDR2 FQGTGA. The CDR3 DNA reads as TGTGCCAGCAGCTTAATTGGGACAAGTAATTCACCCCTCCACTTT. Protein product: CASSLIGTSNSPLHF.

The chain uses TRBV11-2 and TRBJ2-1; 11 bases are a match to TRBD2. With 1 base clipped from V and 5 bases from J, the junction kept 4 bases outside the gene matches. CDR1 is SGHAT and CDR2 is FQNNGV in the germline V gene. The CDR3 totals 16 residues. CDR3 DNA: TGTGCCAGCAGCTTAGTCGCGGGACTAGCGGACAATGAGCAGTTCTTC. Its protein is CASSLVAGLADNEQFF.

This rearrangement joins TRBV7-8 to TRBJ2-2; no reliable D call. Germline CDR1 and CDR2: SGHVS and FQNEAQ. V lost 3 bases, J lost 4 bases, and 12 bases lay in between. The CDR3 is 15 residues long. CDR3 residues: CASSFPSGGTGELFF. In DNA, the CDR3 is TGTGCCAGCAGCTTTCCCTCCGGCGGCACCGGGGAGCTGTTTTTT.

This rearrangement joins TRBV6-6 to TRBJ1-1, with D possibly matching TRBD1 (6 bases). The V gene's germline CDR1 is MNHNY and CDR2 SVGAGI (reference sequence). Trimming left V 6 bases short and J 0 bases short, with 14 bases between. The CDR3 has 15 residues. Written as DNA, the CDR3 is TGTGCCAGCAGCGAGGGGGGACCTATGAACACTGAAGCTTTCTTT. This gives the protein CASSEGGPMNTEAFF.

The gene calls are TRBV2 and TRBJ1-1; D is unclear. Looked up from germline, CDR1 is SNHLY and CDR2 is FYNNEI. The CDR3 runs 12 residues. Trimming removed 5 bases at V and 6 bases at J, with 10 bases between. CDR3 sequence (DNA): TGTGCCAGCAGTCTGGGTAGGGCTGAAGCTTTCTTT. Encoded protein: CASSLGRAEAFF.

The chain uses TRBV6-1 and TRBJ1-5, with D possibly being TRBD1 (6 bases). Trimming shortened V by 1 base and J by 2 bases, and 15 bases separated the two germline ends. This CDR3 region has 17 residues. Germline V CDR1 and CDR2: MNHNS, SASEGT. The chain's CDR3 is CASSEDWGRWGNQPQHF. The DNA for the CDR3 is TGTGCCAGCAGTGAAGATTGGGGGCGATGGGGCAATCAGCCCCAGCATTTT.

The genes are TRBV29-1 and TRBJ1-1, with 10 bases lining up with TRBD1. V shed 2 bases and J 4 bases; nucleotides not matched to a gene: 1. Germline CDR1 reads SQVTM; CDR2 reads ANQGSEA. CDR3 length equals 13 residues. CDR3 nucleotide sequence: TGCAGCGTTGAAAGGGACAGGGGCACTGAAGCTTTCTTT. Translating it yields CSVERDRGTEAFF.

The gene calls are TRBV28 and TRBJ1-4, with 7 bases lining up with TRBD1. Germline V CDR1 and CDR2: MDHEN, SYDVKM. Trimming at V came to 0 bases and at J to 0 bases, leaving 1 base not matched to a gene. This CDR3 has 16 amino acids. Written as DNA, the CDR3 is TGTGCCAGCAGTTTATGGGGGACAGCAACTAATGAAAAACTGTTTTTT. Translated: CASSLWGTATNEKLFF.

The rearrangement links TRBV10-3 to TRBJ1-3; D is ambiguous. The germline gives CDR1 ENHRY, CDR2 SYGVKD. Trimming stripped 6 bases from V and 4 bases from J, with 13 bases between. The CDR3 has 14 residues. The CDR3: CAIRGSGLGNTIYF. In nucleotides, the CDR3 is TGTGCCATCAGGGGGTCAGGACTGGGAAACACCATATATTTT.